The next 18 T cell receptor beta chains were all read from a single sample in a study of radiation and T cells in renal cell carcinoma. The method was immunoSEQ multiplex PCR; TCRdb's version includes in-frame clones alone and lacks a portion of them. The table records around 76,000 clones, roughly 87% of them present only once. The sample's time point: blood 2 weeks post-SBRT. The treatment denotes: 15 Gy SBRT to primary tumor, nephrectomy 4 weeks later. This sample comprised blood, obtained from a patient whose treatment included radiotherapy and nephrectomy. The origin of the receptors is a man aged 55 to 70 with renal cell carcinoma.

The CDR3 DNA follows: TGCGCCAGCAGCTTGGTGCGGGGTTCCTACAATGAGCAGTTCTTC. It yields the protein CASSLVRGSYNEQFF. The rearrangement links TRBV5-1 to TRBJ2-1; possibly TRBD2 for D (6 bases). Germline CDR1 is SGHRS and CDR2 is YFSETQ. This CDR3 comprises 15 residues. The V gene lost 0 bases and the J gene lost 1 base, with 8 bases spanning the gap.

This clone was seen more than once but under ten times. This chain joins TRBV14 and TRBJ2-3; 7 positions match TRBD2. The CDR3 consists of 15 residues. CDR1 and CDR2 from the germline V gene are SGHDN and FVKESK. V lost 3 bases and J lost 2; bases outside the gene matches: 5. The CDR3 DNA is TGTGCCAGCAGCCAGAGAGCGGGGTTCACAGATACGCAGTATTTT. Its translation is CASSQRAGFTDTQYF.

The V and J genes are TRBV4-2 and TRBJ1-6; D unclear. This CDR3 is built from 16 residues. V dropped 0 bases and J dropped 8 bases, with 14 bases sitting between them. In germline, CDR1 is LGHNA, CDR2 YNFKEQ. CDR3 bases: TGTGCCAGCAGCCAAGATGCGGGCCGGGCGGATTCACCCCTCCACTTT. It yields the protein CASSQDAGRADSPLHF.

The chain carries TRBV5-1 and TRBJ2-7; 12 bases align to TRBD1. J lost 6 bases, V lost 4 bases, and 8 bases had no gene match. The CDR3 spans 15 residues. Germline CDR1 SGHRS, CDR2 YFSETQ. This chain's CDR3 is CASSHRDRGLSEQYF. Here the CDR3 DNA reads TGCGCCAGCAGCCACCGGGACAGGGGGCTCTCCGAGCAGTACTTC.

The gene calls are TRBV5-4 and TRBJ1-2; TRBD1 is a possible D gene (5 bases). V shed 4 bases and J shed 6 bases, with 13 bases lying between them. This CDR3 contains 13 residues. Germline CDR1 SGHNT, CDR2 YYREEE (reference sequence). The CDR3 DNA reads TGTGCCAGCAGCCTGGACCGGGGGGATGGCTACACCTTC. This codes for CASSLDRGDGYTF.

The chain couples TRBV7-9 to TRBJ1-2; 7 nucleotides agree with TRBD1. Germline loops: CDR1 SEHNR, CDR2 FQNEAQ (reference sequence). With 2 bases clipped from V and 4 bases from J, the junction kept 7 bases outside the gene matches. There are 15 residues in the CDR3. The chain's CDR3 is CASSLLAGQSYGYTF. The CDR3 DNA reads as TGTGCCAGCAGCTTACTAGCGGGACAGTCCTATGGCTACACCTTC.

This clone was counted once. The rearrangement uses TRBV18 and TRBJ2-5; D is uncertain. The CDR3 loop spans 13 amino acids. From germline, CDR1 is KGHSH and CDR2 LQKENI. V lost 3 bases, J lost 0 bases, and 5 bases lay in between. DNA for the CDR3: TGTGCCAGCTCACCTCCGTACCAAGAGACCCAGTACTTC. Protein product: CASSPPYQETQYF.

V and J are TRBV21-1 and TRBJ2-7; TRBD1 was called by the table and not checked on the DNA. TRBV21-1 is reported as a pseudogene. CDR3 length equals 11 residues. CDR3 amino acids: CASSSPSEQYF. CDR3 sequence (DNA): TGTGCCAGCAGCTCCCCCAGCGAGCAGTACTTC.

The DNA of the CDR3 is TGCGCCAGCAGTGAGTATACAGGGGGCGAGCAGTACTTC. Residues: CASSEYTGGEQYF. This sequence joins TRBV10-2 and TRBJ2-7; 8 positions match TRBD1. J lost 6 bases, V lost 1 base, and 2 bases had no gene match. The length of the CDR3 is 13 residues. Germline V gives CDR1 WSHSY, CDR2 SAAADI.

The J gene is TRBJ2-7, the V gene TRBV2; D is perhaps TRBD1 or TRBD2 (6 bases each). Germline lookup yields CDR1 SNHLY and CDR2 FYNNEI. This CDR3 spans 15 amino acids. Between the trimmed V and J ends, which lost 6 bases and 0 bases, there was a span of 15 bases. In nucleotides, the CDR3 is TGTGCCAGCAGACAAACAGGGACTGGCTCCTACGAGCAGTACTTC. Protein sequence: CASRQTGTGSYEQYF.

The rearrangement joins TRBV9 to TRBJ2-1, with D possibly TRBD2 on 5 matching bases. This CDR3 is 14 amino acids long. V dropped 0 bases and J dropped 5 bases, with 9 bases sitting between them. CDR1 SGDLS and CDR2 YYNGEE come from the germline V gene. The CDR3 protein is CASSVDEGDNEQFF. The CDR3 DNA reads TGTGCCAGCAGCGTAGACGAGGGAGACAATGAGCAGTTCTTC. Based on the CDR3 plus reference TRBV9 and TRBJ2-1, the full variable domain is DSGVTQTPKHLITATGQRVTLRCSPRSGDLSVYWYQQSLDQGLQFLIQYYNGEERAKGNILERFSAQQFPDLHSELNLSSLELGDSALYFCASSVDEGDNEQFFGPGTRLTVL.

The chain uses TRBV29-1 and TRBJ2-7, with D unresolved. The CDR3 totals 13 residues. V was clipped by 7 bases and J by 1 base, with 14 bases between them. CDR1 is SQVTM, CDR2 ANQGSEA, per germline. CDR3 in amino acids: CSAAPLGSYEQYF. CDR3 DNA: TGCAGCGCGGCCCCCCTGGGGTCCTACGAGCAGTACTTC.

The V and J genes are TRBV19 and TRBJ2-3; 9 nucleotides agree with TRBD2. J lost 0 bases, V lost 2 bases, and 3 bases had no gene match. Germline V gene lookup returns CDR1 LNHDA and CDR2 SQIVND (reference sequence). The CDR3 sequence is 16 residues long. CDR3 loop: CASSIPLAGSTDTQYF. The CDR3 bases are TGTGCCAGTAGTATACCCCTAGCGGGAAGCACAGATACGCAGTATTTT.

The chain combines TRBV10-2 with TRBJ2-2; 15 nucleotides align to TRBD2. V trimming: 6 bases; J trimming: 7 bases; junction bases outside the gene matches: 3. This CDR3 is 15 amino acids long. The germline V gene encodes CDR1 WSHSY and CDR2 SAAADI. The chain's CDR3 is CASRGTSGRIGELFF. The CDR3 DNA reads as TGCGCCAGCAGAGGGACTAGCGGGAGGATCGGGGAGCTGTTTTTT.

The chain joins TRBV6-6 to TRBJ2-2; the D gene is possibly TRBD2 (6 bases). The germline CDR1 and CDR2 sequences are MNHNY and SVGAGI (reference sequence). The germline V and J ends were trimmed by 1 base and 6 bases, with 9 bases remaining between them. The CDR3 loop spans 14 amino acids. The CDR3 reads CASSYWRDAGELFF. In DNA form, the CDR3 reads TGTGCCAGCAGTTACTGGCGGGACGCCGGGGAGCTGTTTTTT.

The chain couples TRBV27 to TRBJ1-1, with D perhaps TRBD1 (6 bases). The CDR3 loop spans 15 amino acids. V was clipped by 5 bases and J by 0 bases, with 13 bases between them. Germline V CDR1 and CDR2: MNHEY, SMNVEV (reference sequence). The DNA of the CDR3 is TGTGCCAGCAGTGTCAACAGGGAACTGAACACTGAAGCTTTCTTT. It codes for CASSVNRELNTEAFF.

Here the CDR3 DNA reads TGTGCCAGCAGCCCCCGGGCCACTAGCGGGACTACTAGCACAGATACGCAGTATTTT. Translated: CASSPRATSGTTSTDTQYF. J is TRBJ2-3 and V is TRBV7-3, with 10 bases fitting TRBD2. After removal of 5 bases from V and 0 bases from J, the junction contained 14 bases not matched to a gene. The CDR3 consists of 19 residues. Germline lookup yields CDR1 SGHTA and CDR2 FQGTGA.

V is TRBV6-4 and J is TRBJ2-2; 8 bases match TRBD1. Trimming removed 8 bases from V and 4 bases from J; junction bases left unmatched: 6. The CDR3 runs to 14 residues. Germline V gene sequence: CDR1 MRHNA, CDR2 SNTAGT. The CDR3 nucleotides read TGTGCCAGCTCTCTCGACAGGGGCACCGGGGAGCTGTTTTTT. Its translation: CASSLDRGTGELFF.